These 4 T cell receptor beta chains were sequenced from one sample in a study of T-cell reconstitution after alpha-beta-depleted transplantation in children. Unique molecular identifiers were incorporated during preparation of the TCRbeta library. Using its own MiXCR run on the PCR reads, TCRdb lists one record per CDR3 protein. The sample includes over 85,000 distinct CDR3 sequences, about a tenth of them seen just once. This sample comprised PBMCs from the stem cell graft donor, obtained from the stem cell graft. These receptors all come from a human donor who donated a stem cell graft to a child with acute lymphoblastic leukemia.

This clonotype occurred many times. The chain uses TRBV6-5 and TRBJ1-5; D gene unclear. This CDR3 region has 13 residues. The germline V and J ends were trimmed by 2 bases and 3 bases, with 5 bases remaining between them. CDR1 is MNHEY and CDR2 is SVGAGI in the germline V gene. The CDR3 bases are TGTGCCAGCAGTTACACATACAATCAGCCCCAGCATTTT. Translating gives CASSYTYNQPQHF.

This clonotype showed up many times. The V call is TRBV20-1, the J call TRBJ2-7; TRBD2 aligns across 9 bases. After removal of 3 bases from V and 6 bases from J, the junction contained 6 bases not matched to a gene. This CDR3 is 13 amino acids long. The germline gives CDR1 DFQATT, CDR2 SNEGSKA (reference sequence). The CDR3 region has the DNA TGCAGTGCTAGTAGGGTAGCGGGAGTCGAGCAGTACTTC. Protein product: CSASRVAGVEQYF.

This clonotype showed up just a few times. The gene calls are TRBV7-8 and TRBJ1-3; D unclear. CDR3 length equals 15 residues. V shed 3 bases and J shed 2 bases, with 11 bases lying between them. Germline CDR1 is SGHVS and CDR2 is FQNEAQ. DNA of the CDR3: TGTGCCAGCAGCTTCACGGCCTCTACTGGAAACACCATATATTTT. Its translation: CASSFTASTGNTIYF.

This clonotype was found many times. This chain links TRBV12-3 or TRBV12-4 with TRBJ1-1; D is uncertain. CDR3 length equals 14 residues. Trimming removed 3 bases at V and 1 base at J, with 9 bases between. In nucleotides, the CDR3 is TGTGCCAGCAGTTTGGCCCGGGGGAACACTGAAGCTTTCTTT. It is translated as CASSLARGNTEAFF.